The clone carrying this T cell receptor (beta chain) was counted a few times. Antigen: not known. Germline V gene sequence: CDR1 SGHRS, CDR2 YFSETQ. CDR3 length: 14 amino acids. The V end lost 1 base, the J end lost 3 bases, and 11 bases lay between the germline ends. This table comes from immunoSEQ multiplex PCR, and its TCRdb copy is limited to in-frame clones, with some not included. Of roughly 41,000 clones detected, around 66% appear once; the ten largest clones hold under 15%. The data belong to a study of vaccination effects on CD4 cells after COVID-19. Overall study results and limits: Marked clonal contraction was seen in infection- and vaccine-induced clones late after vaccination.

Viral peptide pools were used in the ViraFEST assay to expand antigen-specific CD4+ T cells, and sequencing came afterward. Investigators separated out CD4+ T cells once approximately 10 days of culture had passed. The vaccine recipients had no prior SARS-CoV-2 infection, with negative nucleocapsid antibodies. It was with approximately 9.6 IU/ml IL-2 and around 10 ug/ml peptides that around 1.8 million PBMC per well were cultured. A half-volume exchange with IL-2 medium occurred on days 3 and 7. The chain uses TRBV5-1 and TRBJ2-7; D may be TRBD1 or TRBD2 (5 bases each). The material was CD4+ T cells from PBMCs cultured with HCoV-OC43 spike peptides, obtained before COVID-19 vaccination. Described subset: HCoV-OC43 spike overlapping peptide pool stimulation. This receptor was taken from a human donor who received a COVID-19 vaccine. The CDR3 region has the DNA TGCGCCAGCAGCTTGTCAGGGACCCTCTACGAGCAGTACTTC. This gives the protein CASSLSGTLYEQYF.